This T cell receptor (beta chain) emerged from a study of graft-versus-host responses after intestinal transplantation. Study in general: Transplant recipients had multivisceral, liver-intestinal, or isolated intestinal grafts. Study-level points and caveats: Individuals carrying graft-donor T cell macrochimerism showed high graft-versus-host to host-versus-graft clonal ratios in allografts. The recipient marrow held GvH clones, and some of them showed up first in ileum or blood. The study associated peak circulating GvH clone levels with early post-transplant HvG declines.

Comment on this clone: Its antigen is unknown.

Profiling relied on immunoSEQ multiplex PCR, and the TCRdb table lists in-frame clones only, not all of them. Seen here are some 120,000 clones, 85% to 95% observed once, and the top ten hold 0.9% to 1.5%. The sequence was obtained from a human donor who was the organ donor for an intestinal transplant. This specimen was unstimulated CD8+ T cells sorted from spleen or lymph node cells, taken before transplant.

CDR3 loop: CASSLVLGSTDTQYF. Written as DNA, the CDR3 is TGTGCCAGCAGCTTAGTGCTGGGGAGCACAGATACGCAGTATTTT. The chain combines TRBV7-6 with TRBJ2-3; D is undetermined. The CDR3 is made up of 15 amino acids. Trimming cost V 1 base and J 0 bases, with 8 bases left between them. Germline V gene lookup returns CDR1 SGHVS and CDR2 FNYEAQ.